A single sample is the source of the 9 T cell receptor beta chains below, sequenced in a study of radiotherapy plus CTLA-4 blockade in lung cancer. Sequenced by immunoSEQ multiplex PCR; TCRdb stores in-frame clones only, minus some. The sample lists tens of thousands of clones, roughly 80% occurring once. The sequencing here drew on peripheral blood, taken from a patient treated with radiotherapy plus ipilimumab. All receptors come from a human donor with non-small cell lung cancer who had a complete response to radiotherapy plus ipilimumab.

V usage is TRBV30 and J usage is TRBJ1-2; D not certain. This CDR3 is 15 amino acids long. V dropped 3 bases and J dropped 1 base, with 15 bases sitting between them. The germline CDR1 and CDR2 sequences are GTSNPN and SVGIG (reference sequence). CDR3 protein: CAWSNQGRGNYGYTF. CDR3 nucleotides: TGTGCCTGGAGCAATCAAGGTCGGGGTAACTATGGCTACACCTTC.

This chain connects TRBV2 to TRBJ1-2; 9 nucleotides align to TRBD1. V lost 6 bases and J lost 1; bases outside the gene matches: 18. This CDR3 comprises 19 residues. Germline assignment: CDR1 SNHLY and CDR2 FYNNEI. CDR3 in DNA: TGTGCCAGCAGAATGTATAGGGGACAGGGTAGGGGCCTTAACTATGGCTACACCTTC. Residues: CASRMYRGQGRGLNYGYTF.

The chain combines TRBV9 with TRBJ2-7; D remains ambiguous. The CDR3 contains 13 residues. V dropped 4 bases and J dropped 4 bases, with 12 bases sitting between them. The germline gives CDR1 SGDLS, CDR2 YYNGEE. CDR3 region: CASSPTWGYEQYF. For the CDR3, the DNA is TGTGCCAGCAGCCCAACGTGGGGTTACGAGCAGTACTTC.

Only a few counts were recorded for this clone. The rearrangement links TRBV19 to TRBJ2-7, with TRBD1 matching over 10 bases. Looked up from germline, CDR1 is LNHDA and CDR2 is SQIVND (reference sequence). There are 15 residues in the CDR3. The J segment lost 6 bases and the V segment lost 3 bases, leaving 8 bases of the junction unmatched. The CDR3 sequence: CASSMGTGVSSEQYF. CDR3 coding DNA: TGTGCCAGTAGTATGGGGACAGGGGTTTCGAGCGAGCAGTACTTC.

This chain uses TRBV5-1 with TRBJ2-1; 11 bases fit TRBD2. The V segment lost 4 bases and the J segment 0 bases; nucleotides outside the gene matches: 9. The CDR3 loop spans 18 amino acids. The germline V gene encodes CDR1 SGHRS and CDR2 YFSETQ. The CDR3 DNA is TGCGCCAGCAGCGGAGGCTCGACTAGCGGGAACTCCTACAATGAGCAGTTCTTC. It yields the protein CASSGGSTSGNSYNEQFF.

J is TRBJ1-2 and V is TRBV7-6, with D possibly TRBD1 on 5 matching bases. The CDR3 has 13 residues. Deletions cut 2 bases from V and 2 bases from J, with 6 bases between. The germline V gene encodes CDR1 SGHVS and CDR2 FNYEAQ. CDR3 nucleotide sequence: TGTGCCAGCAGCTTACCAGGGAACTATGGCTACACCTTC. It encodes CASSLPGNYGYTF.

This chain links TRBV9 with TRBJ2-5; perhaps D is TRBD1 or TRBD2 (5 bases each). V lost 6 bases and J 10 bases, leaving 25 bases between the germline ends. Germline V gene sequence: CDR1 SGDLS, CDR2 YYNGEE. The CDR3 totals 15 residues. The CDR3: CASNPGDGDLTRQYF. The CDR3, as DNA: TGTGCCAGCAACCCCGGGGACGGCGACCTGACGCGCCAGTACTTC.

This sequence joins TRBV5-1 and TRBJ2-6; D is undetermined. The CDR3 totals 14 residues. With 2 bases removed from V and 0 bases from J, the gap between germline ends came to 3 bases. Germline V gives CDR1 SGHRS, CDR2 YFSETQ. CDR3 region: CASSFTSGANVLTF. The CDR3 bases are TGCGCCAGCAGCTTTACCTCTGGGGCCAACGTCCTGACTTTC.

A few counts support this clone. The chain is built from TRBV6-6 and TRBJ1-2, with 8 bases lining up with TRBD1. From germline, CDR1 is MNHNY and CDR2 SVGAGI (reference sequence). V dropped 6 bases and J dropped 5; count of bases not matched to a gene: 8. This CDR3 contains 14 residues. This CDR3 is CASSTGQGLYGYTF. CDR3 bases: TGTGCCAGCAGCACCGGACAGGGATTGTATGGCTACACCTTC.